The 24 T cell receptor beta chains given below trace back to one sample, sequenced in a study of shared clonotypes between healthy human individuals. Profiled with immunoSEQ multiplex PCR; TCRdb holds only in-frame clones, not every one. The repertoire holds about 2 million clones, about 95% seen once, with around 1.2% in the top ten. Naive CD8 cells lacked CD45RO and underwent positive selection for CCR7, leaving out terminally differentiated effector memory CD45RA+ cells. Sequenced material: naive CD8+ T cells sorted from blood. The receptors were sampled from a young man in good health.

DNA for the CDR3: TGTGCCAGCAGTGCGGGGTTTCAAGAGACCCAGTACTTC. Its protein product is CASSAGFQETQYF. V usage is TRBV6-1 and J usage is TRBJ2-5, with D perhaps TRBD2 (5 bases). Trimming took 4 bases from V and 2 from J, leaving 8 bases between them. This CDR3 has 13 amino acids. Germline V gene sequence: CDR1 MNHNS, CDR2 SASEGT.

The chain recombines TRBV25-1 with TRBJ2-5; a weak D match, TRBD2 (5 bases). Trimming cost V 3 bases and J 10 bases, with 24 bases left between them. Germline CDR1 and CDR2: MGHDK and SYGVNS. The CDR3 runs to 16 residues. CDR3 sequence (DNA): TGTGCCAGCAGTGAGCCCCTCCCGATGTTCGCAGGAGGCCAGTACTTC. It specifies CASSEPLPMFAGGQYF.

J is TRBJ1-1 and V is TRBV18; 8 nucleotides line up with TRBD1. Germline-derived CDR1 and CDR2 are KGHSH and LQKENI. V shed 0 bases, J shed 4 bases, and the junction held 7 bases outside the gene matches. This CDR3 has 16 residues. The CDR3 DNA reads TGTGCCAGCTCACCACCATCCCAGGGGGCGAGCACTGAAGCTTTCTTT. Translating it yields CASSPPSQGASTEAFF.

A single count supports this clone. This sequence joins TRBV11-2 and TRBJ2-2; 7 bases align to TRBD1. Germline trimming cut 3 bases from V and 2 bases from J; bases unmatched to any gene: 6. The CDR3 runs to 16 residues. Germline CDR1 and CDR2: SGHAT and FQNNGV. In nucleotides, the CDR3 is TGTGCCAGCAGCTTGGGGACAGCCCCTAACACCGGGGAGCTGTTTTTT. Amino acids: CASSLGTAPNTGELFF.

V is TRBV5-4 and J is TRBJ2-7; the D gene could be TRBD1 or TRBD2 (5 bases each). The CDR3 has 14 amino acids. V dropped 3 bases and J dropped 0 bases, with 10 bases sitting between them. Germline lookup yields CDR1 SGHNT and CDR2 YYREEE (reference sequence). The CDR3 DNA is TGTGCCAGCAGCTGGGACGAGTTCTCCTACGAGCAGTACTTC. Its translation is CASSWDEFSYEQYF.

This chain uses TRBV10-3 with TRBJ2-5, with 8 bases aligning to TRBD1. Germline assignment: CDR1 ENHRY and CDR2 SYGVKD. V gave up 3 bases and J gave up 6 bases; unmatched junction bases: 6. This CDR3 comprises 14 residues. The CDR3 coding sequence is TGTGCCATCAGTGACCCCGGGACAGGACAGACCCAGTACTTC. Translation gives CAISDPGTGQTQYF.

J is TRBJ2-7 and V is TRBV27, with TRBD2 identical over 8 bases. With V trimmed by 0 bases and J by 2 bases, 6 bases remained unmatched. Germline CDR1 is MNHEY and CDR2 is SMNVEV (reference sequence). The length of the CDR3 is 16 residues. Here the CDR3 reads CASSLSGRGGPYEQYF. The CDR3 DNA follows: TGTGCCAGCAGTTTATCGGGACGGGGGGGACCCTACGAGCAGTACTTC.

The count of this clone is one. The chain employs TRBV5-6 and TRBJ2-3, with D unclear. The CDR3 covers 15 residues. Germline V gene lookup returns CDR1 SGHDT and CDR2 YYEEEE. V lost 0 bases and J lost 3, with 11 bases in between. CDR3 in DNA: TGTGCCAGCAGCTTGGCGGTGTTAATAACAGATACGCAGTATTTT. It translates to CASSLAVLITDTQYF.

The rearrangement links TRBV6-5 to TRBJ1-1, with 8 bases identical to TRBD1. Germline CDR1 and CDR2: MNHEY and SVGAGI. This CDR3 has 13 amino acids. The ends lost 8 bases at V and 5 bases at J; junction bases unmatched: 7. CDR3 region: CASVLTGGTEAFF. CDR3 sequence (DNA): TGTGCCAGCGTACTCACAGGGGGGACTGAAGCTTTCTTT.

About this clone itself: The same CDR3 is also encoded by other DNA sequences in this sample. This chain uses TRBV4-3 with TRBJ1-1; D gene unclear. Trimming cost V 1 base and J 0 bases, with 3 bases left between them. CDR1 is LGHNA, CDR2 YSLEER, per germline. The length of the CDR3 is 13 residues. The CDR3 DNA reads TGCGCCAGCAGCCAAGGGGTGAACACTGAAGCTTTCTTT. Translated, it gives CASSQGVNTEAFF.

With respect to this clone: Other DNA sequences of this sample code for an identical CDR3. The rearrangement links TRBV6-6 to TRBJ2-7; D may match TRBD1 or TRBD2 (6 bases each). Germline CDR1 and CDR2: MNHNY and SVGAGI (reference sequence). V dropped 0 bases and J dropped 3 bases, with 9 bases sitting between them. The CDR3 contains 14 residues. The DNA for the CDR3 is TGTGCCAGCAGTTACTCCGGGGGCGGCTACGAGCAGTACTTC. Translation gives CASSYSGGGYEQYF.

As for this clone: Other DNA variants within this sample encode the same CDR3. The V call is TRBV30, the J call TRBJ2-1; 12 nucleotides agree with TRBD2. Germline loops: CDR1 GTSNPN, CDR2 SVGIG (reference sequence). The CDR3 consists of 13 residues. After removal of 3 bases from V and 7 bases from J, the junction contained 1 base not matched to a gene. CDR3 protein: CAWRLAGGNEQFF. The CDR3 coding sequence is TGTGCCTGGAGACTAGCGGGGGGTAATGAGCAGTTCTTC. Together with reference TRBV30 and TRBJ2-1, the CDR3 gives the full variable domain: SQTIHQWPATLVQPVGSPLSLECTVEGTSNPNLYWYRQAAGRGLQLLFYSVGIGQISSEVPQNLSASRPQDRQFILSSKKLLLSDSGFYLCAWRLAGGNEQFFGPGTRLTVL.

CDR3: CASSPPREFEQFF. CDR3 in DNA: TGTGCCAGCAGCCCACCGCGTGAGTTTGAGCAGTTCTTC. The J gene is TRBJ2-1, the V gene TRBV9, with no clear D. With 4 bases removed from V and 9 bases from J, the gap between germline ends came to 14 bases. The CDR3 loop spans 13 amino acids. Germline V CDR1 and CDR2: SGDLS, YYNGEE.

The chain has TRBV6-5 and TRBJ2-7; D gene uncertain. The CDR3 loop spans 14 amino acids. Germline CDR1 reads MNHEY; CDR2 reads SVGAGI. The V gene lost 6 bases and the J gene lost 0 bases, with 12 bases spanning the gap. The CDR3 coding sequence is TGTGCCAGCAGCCCTGTCGCGGACTCCTACGAGCAGTACTTC. Translating it yields CASSPVADSYEQYF.

CDR3 nucleotides: TGTGCCTGGAGTGTACCAGGGGGGACCACTGAAGCTTTCTTT. Its protein product is CAWSVPGGTTEAFF. V gene TRBV30 combines with J gene TRBJ1-1; 7 bases match TRBD1. CDR1 and CDR2 from the germline V gene are GTSNPN and SVGIG (reference sequence). V was clipped by 0 bases and J by 4 bases; unmatched bases: 5. The CDR3 is 14 amino acids.

The gene calls are TRBV6-1 and TRBJ2-7; unclear D gene. Trimming cost V 4 bases and J 5 bases, with 15 bases left between them. This CDR3 region has 14 residues. The V gene's germline CDR1 is MNHNS and CDR2 SASEGT. The DNA for the CDR3 is TGTGCCAGCAGTGTACGTGGCGAGCCACACGAGCAGTACTTC. Its translation is CASSVRGEPHEQYF.

This chain connects TRBV7-6 to TRBJ2-3; 11 bases line up with TRBD2. Germline V lookup: CDR1 SGHVS, CDR2 FNYEAQ. The V segment lost 5 bases and the J segment 3 bases; nucleotides outside the gene matches: 7. CDR3 size: 16 residues. CDR3 amino acids: CASSLLAGGLTDTQYF. The CDR3 coding sequence is TGTGCCAGCAGCCTATTAGCGGGAGGGCTGACAGATACGCAGTATTTT.

V and J are TRBV4-2 and TRBJ2-4, with unresolved D. This CDR3 is built from 17 residues. CDR1 and CDR2 from the germline V gene are LGHNA and YNFKEQ. The V and J ends lost 3 bases and 6 bases respectively, with 21 bases between them. CDR3 amino acids: CASSHYYVGPEVNIQYF. In DNA, the CDR3 is TGTGCCAGCAGCCATTATTACGTCGGTCCTGAAGTAAACATTCAGTACTTC.

The chain links TRBV27 to TRBJ1-1; 8 nucleotides align to TRBD1. Germline V CDR1 and CDR2: MNHEY, SMNVEV (reference sequence). The ends lost 5 bases at V and 11 bases at J; junction bases unmatched: 13. This CDR3 comprises 14 residues. The DNA for the CDR3 is TGTGCCAGCAGTCCGGACAGGGACCCATTAAGGGCTTTCTTT. Amino acid sequence: CASSPDRDPLRAFF.

The chain recombines TRBV18 with TRBJ1-1; TRBD1 agrees at 7 bases. CDR1 and CDR2 (germline): KGHSH, LQKENI. The CDR3 is 14 amino acids. With 3 bases clipped from V and 9 bases from J, the junction kept 10 bases outside the gene matches. The DNA for the CDR3 is TGTGCCAGCTCACCGCCCCTCGGACAGGAAAAAGCTTTCTTT. Translation gives CASSPPLGQEKAFF.

This chain uses TRBV7-9 with TRBJ2-2; 9 nucleotides line up with TRBD1. Per germline, CDR1 SEHNR and CDR2 FQNEAQ (reference sequence). This CDR3 comprises 16 residues. The V gene end was trimmed by 4 bases and the J gene end by 3 bases; junction bases not matched to a gene: 6. The CDR3 loop reads CASSYPGTGHTGELFF. The CDR3 nucleotides are TGTGCCAGCAGCTACCCAGGGACAGGGCACACCGGGGAGCTGTTTTTT.

This clone was picked up one time. This chain uses TRBV6-5 with TRBJ1-1, with D unclear. The V gene lost 4 bases and the J gene lost 1 base, with 10 bases spanning the gap. Germline V CDR1 and CDR2: MNHEY, SVGAGI. This CDR3 spans 14 amino acids. The CDR3 spells CASSLGGSNTEAFF. CDR3 bases: TGTGCCAGCAGTTTGGGCGGCTCGAACACTGAAGCTTTCTTT.

On this clone: Other DNA variants within this sample encode the same CDR3. The rearrangement joins TRBV30 to TRBJ1-3, with 7 bases aligning to TRBD1. This CDR3 comprises 14 residues. Germline V lookup: CDR1 GTSNPN, CDR2 SVGIG (reference sequence). V was clipped by 3 bases and J by 0 bases; unmatched bases: 2. CDR3 in DNA: TGTGCCTGGAGCTGGGACAGCTCTGGAAACACCATATATTTT. Translation: CAWSWDSSGNTIYF.

This chain links TRBV5-5 with TRBJ2-1; D gene uncertain. The germline V and J ends were trimmed by 0 bases and 2 bases, with 9 bases remaining between them. CDR1 SGHKS and CDR2 YYEKEE come from the germline V gene (reference sequence). This CDR3 comprises 15 residues. CDR3 amino acids: CASSLDPATYNEQFF. Here the CDR3 DNA reads TGTGCCAGCAGCTTGGACCCAGCCACCTACAATGAGCAGTTCTTC.